The 17 T cell receptor beta chains in this list originate from one sample, sequenced in a study of blood T cell repertoires in COVID-19 (dated by TCRdb to about 2020). Libraries were made using the immunoSEQ multiplex PCR assay. Not all clones reach the TCRdb copy of this immuneACCESS table, which keeps in-frame sequences only. Checked studies attribute under half of the gap to unresolved V genes and leave the rest unexplained. This sample lists 50,000 to 65,000 clones; roughly two thirds were detected once. The top ten clonotypes cover around half of the sample. The sample was PBMCs or T cells enriched from blood (not recorded which). The receptors stem from a woman aged 55-70 years who had been exposed to COVID-19.

CDR3 in amino acids: CASSVFAGGSGELFF. In DNA form, the CDR3 reads TGTGCCAGCAGCGTATTTGCGGGAGGGTCCGGGGAGCTGTTTTTT. This rearrangement joins TRBV9 to TRBJ2-2; 9 bases map to TRBD2. V lost 1 base, J lost 6 bases, and 4 bases stayed unmatched. CDR1 and CDR2 (germline): SGDLS, YYNGEE. This CDR3 comprises 15 residues.

The chain has TRBV11-3 and TRBJ2-1; 7 nucleotides line up with TRBD2. CDR3 length: 15 amino acids. V lost 5 bases to trimming and J lost 0 bases; unmatched junction nucleotides: 4. Per the germline V gene, CDR1 is SGHNT and CDR2 is YENEEA. The CDR3 here is CASSREANSYNEQFF. The CDR3 bases are TGTGCCAGCAGCCGGGAGGCTAACTCCTACAATGAGCAGTTCTTC.

The chain recombines TRBV30 with TRBJ1-1, with D possibly matching TRBD1 (5 bases). The CDR3 has 13 amino acids. Between the trimmed V and J ends, which lost 7 bases and 3 bases, there was a span of 15 bases. CDR1 and CDR2 (germline): GTSNPN, SVGIG (reference sequence). CDR3 in amino acids: CASGGGRDTEAFF. CDR3 in DNA: TGTGCCTCCGGCGGGGGACGGGACACTGAAGCTTTCTTT.

This rearrangement joins TRBV27 to TRBJ1-6; TRBD1 matches at 7 bases. Per the germline V gene, CDR1 is MNHEY and CDR2 is SMNVEV (reference sequence). The CDR3 is 13 residues long. J lost 11 bases, V lost 6 bases, and 7 bases had no gene match. In DNA, the CDR3 is TGTGCCAGCAGGTCCACAGGGGAAGCACCCCTCCACTTT. It codes for CASRSTGEAPLHF.

The J gene is TRBJ2-1, the V gene TRBV11-2; TRBD2 agrees at 11 bases. V was pared by 5 bases and J by 7 bases, with 7 bases of the junction left unmatched. CDR3 length equals 15 residues. The V gene's germline CDR1 is SGHAT and CDR2 FQNNGV. The CDR3 region is CASSPRVAGGNEQFF. The CDR3 bases are TGTGCCAGCAGCCCCCGGGTAGCGGGAGGGAATGAGCAGTTCTTC.

This clone was seen a few times. This chain joins TRBV7-9 and TRBJ1-3; D unresolved. This CDR3 has 16 amino acids. Germline CDR1 SEHNR, CDR2 FQNEAQ (reference sequence). V was trimmed by 5 bases and J by 0 bases, leaving 14 bases between them. CDR3 in DNA: TGTGCCAGCAGCCGCATCGGGTCTCTCTCTGGAAACACCATATATTTT. Amino acids: CASSRIGSLSGNTIYF. The full variable domain, with the rest looked up from reference TRBV7-9 and TRBJ1-3, is DTGVSQNPRHKITKRGQNVTFRCDPISEHNRLYWYRQTLGQGPEFLTYFQNEAQLEKSRLLSDRFSAERPKGSFSTLEIQRTEQGDSAMYLCASSRIGSLSGNTIYFGEGSWLTVV.

The chain links TRBV7-9 to TRBJ2-5; D is unclear. From germline, CDR1 is SEHNR and CDR2 FQNEAQ (reference sequence). The CDR3 totals 13 residues. V lost 3 bases, J lost 5 bases, and 10 bases lay in between. CDR3: CASSFDTEETQYF. In DNA, the CDR3 is TGTGCCAGCAGCTTCGATACGGAGGAGACCCAGTACTTC.

This sequence joins TRBV7-3 and TRBJ2-3; tentatively, D is TRBD2 (6 bases). Germline CDR1 and CDR2: SGHTA and FQGTGA. V lost 3 bases and J 3 bases, leaving 10 bases between the germline ends. This CDR3 is built from 14 residues. This CDR3 is CASSLGGKTDTQYF. The DNA of the CDR3 is TGTGCCAGCAGCTTGGGGGGAAAGACAGATACGCAGTATTTT. Full variable domain (rest looked up from reference TRBV7-3 and TRBJ2-3): GAGVSQTPSNKVTEKGKYVELRCDPISGHTALYWYRQSLGQGPEFLIYFQGTGAADDSGLPNDRFFAVRPEGSVSTLKIQRTERGDSAVYLCASSLGGKTDTQYFGPGTRLTVL.

This clone was observed a single time. The rearrangement links TRBV7-2 to TRBJ1-1; D is perhaps TRBD1 (6 bases). CDR3 length: 13 residues. The germline gives CDR1 SGHTA, CDR2 FQGNSA. V lost 0 bases and J 9 bases, leaving 11 bases between the germline ends. CDR3 amino acids: CASSLAEGVKAFF. As DNA, the CDR3 is TGTGCCAGCAGCTTAGCCGAGGGGGTTAAAGCTTTCTTT.

The chain uses TRBV3-1 (or the pseudogene TRBV3-2) and TRBJ2-7; no reliable D call. The CDR3 spans 14 residues. V lost 4 bases and J 0 bases, leaving 10 bases between the germline ends. Germline loops: CDR1 LGHDT, CDR2 YNNKEL (reference sequence). The CDR3 coding sequence is TGTGCCAGCAGCCCCCAGGTAGACTCCTACGAGCAGTACTTC. Amino acids: CASSPQVDSYEQYF.

The V call is TRBV20-1, the J call TRBJ1-1; no reliable D call. From germline, CDR1 is DFQATT and CDR2 SNEGSKA (reference sequence). This CDR3 is 13 amino acids long. Trimming removed 6 bases from V and 0 bases from J, with 11 bases in between. The CDR3 coding sequence is TGCAGTGCCAGTGGGCCTCTGAACACTGAAGCTTTCTTT. It translates to CSASGPLNTEAFF.

The chain links TRBV7-2 to TRBJ1-5; 8 bases fit TRBD1. The CDR3 spans 15 residues. The germline gives CDR1 SGHTA, CDR2 FQGNSA. Trimming at V came to 3 bases and at J to 0 bases, leaving 1 base not matched to a gene. The CDR3 DNA is TGTGCCAGCAGCTTCGACAGGGGTAGCAATCAGCCCCAGCATTTT. Its translation is CASSFDRGSNQPQHF.

The chain employs TRBV7-2 and TRBJ1-6, with unresolved D. The germline gives CDR1 SGHTA, CDR2 FQGNSA. V lost 5 bases to trimming and J lost 10 bases, with 15 bases between them. The CDR3 runs to 14 residues. The CDR3 DNA follows: TGTGCCAGCAGCCCCCGACCGAGGAACTCACCCCTCCACTTT. Its translation: CASSPRPRNSPLHF.

The gene calls are TRBV7-2 and TRBJ2-7; TRBD2 matches 7 bases. This CDR3 spans 16 amino acids. Germline V CDR1 and CDR2: SGHTA, FQGNSA. Trimming cost V 2 bases and J 5 bases; bases outside gene matches: 12. CDR3 bases: TGTGCCAGCAGCTTAAGGGAAGCGGGGCCCATGAACGAGCAGTACTTC. This sequence encodes CASSLREAGPMNEQYF.

The genes are TRBV28 and TRBJ2-1, with a possible D match to TRBD2 (7 bases). There are 17 residues in the CDR3. The germline gives CDR1 MDHEN, CDR2 SYDVKM. Trimming took 3 bases from V and 2 from J, leaving 17 bases between them. CDR3 loop: CASSLGGAAVPYNEQFF. DNA of the CDR3: TGTGCCAGCAGTTTGGGGGGGGCAGCCGTGCCCTACAATGAGCAGTTCTTC. Variable domain in full (rest from reference TRBV28 and TRBJ2-1): DVKVTQSSRYLVKRTGEKVFLECVQDMDHENMFWYRQDPGLGLRLIYFSYDVKMKEKGDIPEGYSVSREKKERFSLILESASTNQTSMYLCASSLGGAAVPYNEQFFGPGTRLTVL.

A word on this clone: Other DNA sequences of this sample code for an identical CDR3. V is TRBV6-5 and J is TRBJ1-6, with TRBD1 as a possible D gene (6 bases). Trimming removed 5 bases from V and 7 bases from J, with 6 bases in between. This CDR3 has 12 residues. Germline V CDR1 and CDR2: MNHEY, SVGAGI. CDR3 DNA: TGTGCCAGCAGTCAGGGGAATTCACCCCTCCACTTT. Amino acids: CASSQGNSPLHF.

This clone was counted a single time. The chain links TRBV7-2 to TRBJ1-1; D possibly corresponds to TRBD1 (6 bases). This CDR3 is built from 14 residues. The ends were cut back, 4 bases at V and 1 base at J, with 10 bases in the middle. CDR1 and CDR2 from the germline V gene are SGHTA and FQGNSA. In nucleotides, the CDR3 is TGTGCCAGCAGCTCTTCGGACAGGAACACTGAAGCTTTCTTT. Translated, it gives CASSSSDRNTEAFF. Looking up the rest from reference TRBV7-2 and TRBJ1-1 gives the full variable domain: GAGVSQSPSNKVTEKGKDVELRCDPISGHTALYWYRQSLGQGLEFLIYFQGNSAPDKSGLPSDRFSAERTGGSVSTLTIQRTQQEDSAVYLCASSSSDRNTEAFFGQGTRLTVV.